The 22 T cell receptor beta chains below were found in one sample sequenced in a study of Tregs in tolerant kidney transplant recipients. Produced via immunoSEQ multiplex PCR; TCRdb's table is partial and in-frame only. Of roughly 250,000 clones listed, approximately 84% are singletons. The sample taken for sequencing was CD4+ T cells from blood. All receptors derive from a human donor in good health.

This chain uses TRBV29-1 with TRBJ2-3; tentatively, D is TRBD2 (5 bases). CDR1 and CDR2 from the germline V gene are SQVTM and ANQGSEA. The ends were cut back, 4 bases at V and 6 bases at J, with 11 bases in the middle. The CDR3 has 12 amino acids. For the CDR3, the DNA is TGCAGCGTTGGTGGGAGCAGGGATACGCAGTATTTT. The encoded protein is CSVGGSRDTQYF.

V gene TRBV5-6 combines with J gene TRBJ1-1; D remains unclear. Germline V gene sequence: CDR1 SGHDT, CDR2 YYEEEE. The CDR3 runs 15 residues. The germline V and J ends were trimmed by 4 bases and 3 bases, with 16 bases remaining between them. CDR3 nucleotide sequence: TGTGCCAGCAGCCCCTCGTTGGGCACGGACACTGAAGCTTTCTTT. It yields the protein CASSPSLGTDTEAFF.

In its sample, this clone was seen a few times. The chain carries TRBV5-5 and TRBJ2-1; D gene unclear. V was trimmed by 1 base and J by 10 bases, leaving 3 bases between them. Germline loops: CDR1 SGHKS, CDR2 YYEKEE (reference sequence). The CDR3 is made up of 10 amino acids. CDR3 nucleotide sequence: TGTGCCAGCAGCTTGTCCGAGCAGTTCTTC. Its protein product is CASSLSEQFF.

The chain employs TRBV2 and TRBJ1-1; the match to TRBD1 covers 8 bases. Trimming at V came to 10 bases and at J to 1 base, leaving 2 bases not matched to a gene. This CDR3 is built from 12 residues. Germline lookup yields CDR1 SNHLY and CDR2 FYNNEI. The CDR3 nucleotides are TGTGCCACTGGGACAGGGAACACTGAAGCTTTCTTT. Protein: CATGTGNTEAFF.

The rearrangement uses TRBV6-1 and TRBJ1-2; the D gene is possibly TRBD1 (5 bases). V was cut by 3 bases and J by 5 bases, with 10 bases left in between. The CDR3 loop spans 13 amino acids. Germline V gene data show CDR1 as MNHNS and CDR2 as SASEGT. CDR3 DNA: TGTGCCAGCAGTGAGCAGGGTCGATATGGCTACACCTTC. It codes for CASSEQGRYGYTF.

This chain links TRBV21-1 with TRBJ1-3; no check of the table's D call, TRBD1, against the DNA was made. TRBV21-1 counts as a pseudogene. The CDR3 length is 18 residues. The CDR3 reads CASSKGGDRGTTGNTIYF. Written as DNA, the CDR3 is TGTGCCAGCAGCAAAGGAGGAGACAGGGGGACAACTGGAAACACCATATATTTT.

The genes are TRBV6-5 and TRBJ2-7, with TRBD2 identical over 8 bases. Losses at the gene ends were 0 bases for V and 5 bases for J; bases not matched to a gene: 6. Germline V gene lookup returns CDR1 MNHEY and CDR2 SVGAGI. The CDR3 spans 15 residues. DNA for the CDR3: TGTGCCAGCAGTTACTCCAGCGGGAGTCCCAACGAGCAGTACTTC. It codes for CASSYSSGSPNEQYF.

This clone appeared a single time. This sequence joins TRBV29-1 and TRBJ1-1; TRBD1 is a possible D gene (6 bases). This CDR3 contains 16 residues. Looked up from germline, CDR1 is SQVTM and CDR2 is ANQGSEA. Trimming cost V 7 bases and J 0 bases, with 21 bases left between them. The CDR3 sequence: CSAFPGGRGMNTEAFF. The CDR3, as DNA: TGCAGCGCCTTTCCTGGGGGCCGGGGGATGAACACTGAAGCTTTCTTT.

The chain employs TRBV19 and TRBJ1-2; no clear D. The CDR3 consists of 12 residues. V lost 7 bases and J 0 bases, leaving 6 bases between the germline ends. Germline V lookup: CDR1 LNHDA, CDR2 SQIVND (reference sequence). The CDR3, as DNA: TGTGCCAGTACTCCGGCTAACTATGGCTACACCTTC. Residues: CASTPANYGYTF.

The rearrangement joins TRBV2 to TRBJ2-3; 7 bases fit TRBD1. Germline assignment: CDR1 SNHLY and CDR2 FYNNEI. After removal of 3 bases from V and 4 bases from J, the junction contained 1 base not matched to a gene. This CDR3 has 13 amino acids. The DNA of the CDR3 is TGTGCCAGCAGTGAGCAGGGGGCAGATACGCAGTATTTT. The encoded protein is CASSEQGADTQYF. Full variable domain (missing parts from reference TRBV2 and TRBJ2-3): EPEVTQTPSHQVTQMGQEVILRCVPISNHLYFYWYRQILGQKVEFLVSFYNNEISEKSEIFDDQFSVERPDGSNFTLKIRSTKLEDSAMYFCASSEQGADTQYFGPGTRLTVL.

The table lists this clone with a count of one. The chain links TRBV2 to TRBJ2-7; TRBD1 agrees at 7 bases. The CDR3 length is 13 residues. Looked up from germline, CDR1 is SNHLY and CDR2 is FYNNEI. Trimming at V came to 6 bases and at J to 4 bases, leaving 6 bases not matched to a gene. Written as DNA, the CDR3 is TGTGCCAGCAGCGGGGACAGTACGTACGAGCAGTACTTC. Protein sequence: CASSGDSTYEQYF.

The V call is TRBV5-1, the J call TRBJ1-2, with 9 nucleotides matching TRBD1. Trimming cost V 0 bases and J 4 bases; bases outside gene matches: 22. Germline assignment: CDR1 SGHRS and CDR2 YFSETQ. This CDR3 has 21 amino acids. The CDR3 here is CASSLDQYTNRAGTGPYGYTF. CDR3 nucleotide sequence: TGCGCCAGCAGCTTGGACCAATACACAAACCGGGCAGGGACAGGGCCCTATGGCTACACCTTC.

This chain uses TRBV6-4 with TRBJ1-1; tentatively, D is TRBD1 (6 bases). The V end lost 5 bases, the J end lost 2 bases, and 9 bases lay between the germline ends. Germline CDR1 is MRHNA and CDR2 is SNTAGT. CDR3 length equals 13 residues. CDR3 coding DNA: TGTGCCAGCAGTCAGGGGAGTAACACTGAAGCTTTCTTT. It translates to CASSQGSNTEAFF.

This chain connects TRBV2 to TRBJ2-2; D is undetermined. The CDR3 runs 15 residues. The germline V gene has CDR1 SNHLY and CDR2 FYNNEI. V was trimmed by 2 bases and J by 5 bases, leaving 12 bases between them. Written as DNA, the CDR3 is TGTGCCAGCAGTGAATTCGGTCAGCTTACCGGGGAGCTGTTTTTT. This codes for CASSEFGQLTGELFF.

The rearrangement links TRBV5-1 to TRBJ2-7, with TRBD2 matching 8 bases. This CDR3 contains 15 residues. CDR1 is SGHRS and CDR2 is YFSETQ in the germline V gene. J lost 8 bases, V lost 0 bases, and 10 bases had no gene match. The CDR3, as DNA: TGCGCCAGCAGCTTGGTTGACAGCGGGAGTAGGAAGCAGTACTTC. It translates to CASSLVDSGSRKQYF.

The chain joins TRBV6-5 to TRBJ1-2; 7 nucleotides line up with TRBD1. Germline loops: CDR1 MNHEY, CDR2 SVGAGI. V shed 0 bases, J shed 7 bases, and the junction held 2 bases outside the gene matches. This CDR3 contains 13 residues. Here the CDR3 DNA reads TGTGCCAGCAGTTACTCTACAGGGGTTGGCTACACCTTC. It specifies CASSYSTGVGYTF.

V usage is TRBV30 and J usage is TRBJ1-5; D uncertain. This CDR3 contains 19 residues. Trimming removed 3 bases at V and 2 bases at J, with 26 bases between. Per germline, CDR1 GTSNPN and CDR2 SVGIG (reference sequence). The DNA of the CDR3 is TGTGCCTGGAGGCCAGTCGTACGAGAGAACCCATTACGCAATCAGCCCCAGCATTTT. Protein sequence: CAWRPVVRENPLRNQPQHF.

CDR3 region: CASSYLRGDEQYF. The CDR3 DNA sequence: TGTGCCAGCAGTTACCTGCGGGGTGACGAGCAGTACTTC. This chain uses TRBV6-5 with TRBJ2-5; a possible D gene is TRBD2 (6 bases). Near its end, the DNA agrees better with TRBJ2-7, so the J call may be wrong. The CDR3 spans 13 residues. The germline V gene encodes CDR1 MNHEY and CDR2 SVGAGI.

This clone was counted once. The V call is TRBV5-1, the J call TRBJ1-6; weak D call: TRBD1 (6 bases). V lost 3 bases and J lost 5, with 9 bases in between. The CDR3 consists of 14 residues. Germline V gene data show CDR1 as SGHRS and CDR2 as YFSETQ. This CDR3 reads CASSSGQNNSPLHF. The DNA for the CDR3 is TGCGCCAGCAGCTCCGGACAGAATAATTCACCCCTCCACTTT.

V usage is TRBV29-1 and J usage is TRBJ1-1; tentative D call: TRBD1 (6 bases). Germline V lookup: CDR1 SQVTM, CDR2 ANQGSEA. This CDR3 contains 13 residues. V lost 5 bases and J lost 4, with 14 bases in between. In DNA, the CDR3 is TGCAGCGTTCGAGGGGGGCGCGGCACTGAAGCTTTCTTT. Residues: CSVRGGRGTEAFF.

The chain carries TRBV18 and TRBJ1-3; D call uncertain. V was pared by 0 bases and J by 0 bases, with 12 bases between. The CDR3 has 17 residues. Germline assignment: CDR1 KGHSH and CDR2 LQKENI. CDR3 sequence (DNA): TGTGCCAGCTCACCACCCCATCCATTAGACTCTGGAAACACCATATATTTT. Protein: CASSPPHPLDSGNTIYF.

This clone was counted only a few times. The chain is built from TRBV29-1 and TRBJ1-1, with 8 bases lining up with TRBD1. Per the germline V gene, CDR1 is SQVTM and CDR2 is ANQGSEA. The CDR3 is 13 amino acids. The CDR3 DNA is TGCTGCGGTGATGGGACAGGGAACACTGAAGCTTTCTTT. Residues: CCGDGTGNTEAFF.